These 13 T cell receptor beta chains were sequenced from one sample in a study of metastatic and nonmetastatic thyroid tumors (dated by TCRdb to 2018 to 2021). The library was built by means of PCR. The run used an Illumina HiSeq 4000. Through fastp at Q25 and MiXCR, TCRdb rebuilt clones from the public reads, retaining in-frame beta chains. The sample profile shows around 40,000 clones; approximately 12% of them were found once. Jointly, the top ten make up 9% to 9.5% of the sample. Before undergoing thyroid surgery, none of the patients had been given any kind of treatment. The specimen was blood. Every receptor here comes from a female donor with papillary thyroid cancer or a benign thyroid nodule (not recorded which). Some clones in this sample may be carry-over from other donors' samples.

Details on this clone: This may arise from a read error, as a much more abundant clone is one base away. Other DNA sequences in this sample translate to the same CDR3. This rearrangement joins TRBV18 to TRBJ2-7, with D possibly being TRBD2 (5 bases). Trimming cost V 0 bases and J 5 bases, with 17 bases left between them. The CDR3 extends over 16 amino acids. Germline CDR1 KGHSH, CDR2 LQKENI. The CDR3 sequence: CASSPPVGSGSHEQYF. The DNA of the CDR3 is TGTGCCAGCTCACCACCGGTGGGCAGTGGGAGTCACGAGCAGTACTTC.

Ten or more counts support this clone. This chain links TRBV6-1 with TRBJ2-2; TRBD1 aligns across 9 bases. Germline trimming cut 7 bases from V and 6 bases from J; bases unmatched to any gene: 12. The CDR3 totals 16 residues. Germline V gives CDR1 MNHNS, CDR2 SASEGT. Here the CDR3 reads CASKIRTGDRPGELFF. The CDR3 DNA reads as TGTGCCAGCAAAATAAGGACAGGGGACCGGCCCGGGGAGCTGTTTTTT.

Concerning this clone itself: The same CDR3 also results from other DNA sequences found in this sample. The chain joins TRBV24-1 to TRBJ2-1, with 9 bases matching TRBD2. With 0 bases clipped from V and 8 bases from J, the junction kept 13 bases outside the gene matches. The germline gives CDR1 KGHDR, CDR2 SFDVKD. The CDR3 has 18 residues. The CDR3 is CATSDLGGREGRGDEQFF. Written as DNA, the CDR3 is TGTGCCACCAGTGATTTGGGAGGGCGGGAGGGCCGAGGCGATGAGCAGTTCTTC.

This clone was counted a few times. This chain uses TRBV7-8 with TRBJ2-3, with D perhaps matching TRBD1 or TRBD2 (5 bases each). The CDR3 spans 14 residues. CDR1 SGHVS and CDR2 FQNEAQ come from the germline V gene. With 6 bases removed from V and 2 bases from J, the gap between germline ends came to 12 bases. CDR3 sequence (DNA): TGTGCCAGCAGACGACCGGGACCCACAGATACGCAGTATTTT. Amino acids: CASRRPGPTDTQYF. Drawing the rest from reference TRBV7-8 and TRBJ2-3, the complete variable domain is GAGVSQSPRYKVAKRGQDVALRCDPISGHVSLFWYQQALGQGPEFLTYFQNEAQLDKSGLPSDRFFAERPEGSVSTLKIQRTQQEDSAVYLCASRRPGPTDTQYFGPGTRLTVL.

This clone was recorded at least ten times. The V gene is TRBV6-5, the J gene TRBJ2-1; 8 bases are shared with TRBD2. J lost 0 bases, V lost 7 bases, and 17 bases had no gene match. Germline values: CDR1 MNHEY, CDR2 SVGAGI. There are 19 residues in the CDR3. The CDR3 reads CASKSDVQLSGSSYNEQFF. The CDR3 nucleotides are TGTGCCAGCAAGAGCGATGTACAGCTGAGCGGGAGCTCCTACAATGAGCAGTTCTTC.

This clone has ten or more counts. This chain links TRBV9 with TRBJ2-3, with TRBD2 matching over 7 bases. J gave up 7 bases and V 0 bases, and 8 bases lay outside the gene matches. This CDR3 has 15 amino acids. Germline CDR1 SGDLS, CDR2 YYNGEE. The CDR3 reads CASSVGIGREHTQYF. DNA for the CDR3: TGTGCCAGCAGCGTAGGTATAGGGAGGGAACATACGCAGTATTTT.

At least ten counts were recorded for this clone. The V and J genes are TRBV6-1 and TRBJ2-7; weak D call: TRBD1 (6 bases). This CDR3 region has 14 residues. Germline loops: CDR1 MNHNS, CDR2 SASEGT. Trimming left V 6 bases short and J 2 bases short, with 14 bases between. Here the CDR3 reads CASSRTDSPYEQYF. DNA for the CDR3: TGTGCCAGCAGCCGCACGGACAGCCCCTACGAGCAGTACTTC.

This clone showed up many times. The chain joins TRBV28 to TRBJ2-2; tentative D call: TRBD1 (5 bases). The V gene lost 6 bases and the J gene lost 4 bases, with 12 bases spanning the gap. Per the germline V gene, CDR1 is MDHEN and CDR2 is SYDVKM. The CDR3 has 14 residues. In DNA, the CDR3 is TGTGCCAGCAGCCCAGGGTTGGCCACCGGGGAGCTGTTTTTT. Its translation: CASSPGLATGELFF. The full variable domain, completed using reference TRBV28 and TRBJ2-2, is DVKVTQSSRYLVKRTGEKVFLECVQDMDHENMFWYRQDPGLGLRLIYFSYDVKMKEKGDIPEGYSVSREKKERFSLILESASTNQTSMYLCASSPGLATGELFFGEGSRLTVL.

Here the CDR3 DNA reads TGTGCCAGCAGTTACGGGCGCGGGAAGGAAGATACGCAGTATTTT. Translation gives CASSYGRGKEDTQYF. The chain links TRBV6-5 to TRBJ2-3; the D gene is possibly TRBD2 (6 bases). Per the germline V gene, CDR1 is MNHEY and CDR2 is SVGAGI. This CDR3 is 15 amino acids long. Trimming cost V 2 bases and J 5 bases, with 14 bases left between them.

Note on this clone: The junction departs from germline at one end; a sequencing error may be responsible. The CDR3 is CARSRTSGAANEQFF. CDR3 sequence (DNA): TGTGCCCGCAGCCGAACTAGCGGAGCAGCCAATGAGCAGTTCTTC. The chain joins TRBV27 to TRBJ2-1; 8 nucleotides agree with TRBD2. CDR3 size: 15 residues. Germline V gives CDR1 MNHEY, CDR2 SMNVEV (reference sequence).

The rearrangement links TRBV20-1 to TRBJ2-7; weak D call: TRBD2 (6 bases). Trimming cost V 5 bases and J 4 bases, with 18 bases left between them. The V gene's germline CDR1 is DFQATT and CDR2 SNEGSKA (reference sequence). The CDR3 has 14 amino acids. The CDR3: CSAGVPRDSYEQYF. The CDR3 coding sequence is TGCAGTGCTGGGGTACCCCGGGACTCATACGAGCAGTACTTC.

This clone came up many times. This chain links TRBV28 with TRBJ2-2; D unclear. Germline V gives CDR1 MDHEN, CDR2 SYDVKM. The ends were cut back, 2 bases at V and 4 bases at J, with 11 bases in the middle. The CDR3 loop spans 15 amino acids. CDR3 sequence reads: CASSLGGVGTGELFF. Written as DNA, the CDR3 is TGTGCCAGCAGTTTAGGTGGGGTTGGCACCGGGGAGCTGTTTTTT.

The rearrangement links TRBV20-1 to TRBJ2-7; D is tentatively TRBD1 or TRBD2 (6 bases each). The CDR3 runs to 13 residues. Trimming pared 3 bases from V and 4 bases from J, leaving 13 bases between. Germline V CDR1 and CDR2: DFQATT, SNEGSKA (reference sequence). Here the CDR3 DNA reads TGCAGTGCTAGGGAAGGGGGGCCATACGAGCAGTACTTC. Protein: CSAREGGPYEQYF.